Reported below is one T cell receptor (beta chain). This sample was included in a study of blood T cells in healthy people across ages. A sample-barcoded 5' primer and a J-beta primer mix were used in a second PCR of roughly 7 to 11 cycles. TCRdb re-called the 5' RACE reads with MiXCR, one entry per CDR3 protein. Altogether 1.4 million or so distinct CDR3 sequences are present, approximately 43% being singletons, with the ten largest covering over 3.5%. The CDR3 length is 14 residues. V was clipped by 5 bases and J by 1 base, with 10 bases between them. The chain couples TRBV12-3 or TRBV12-4 to TRBJ2-3; no clear D gene. The receptor was derived from a woman between 18 and 29 years old in good health. The sample consisted of blood. CDR3 sequence (DNA): TGTGCCAGCAGTGCTCTAGGGCGCACAGATACGCAGTATTTT. Translating gives CASSALGRTDTQYF.